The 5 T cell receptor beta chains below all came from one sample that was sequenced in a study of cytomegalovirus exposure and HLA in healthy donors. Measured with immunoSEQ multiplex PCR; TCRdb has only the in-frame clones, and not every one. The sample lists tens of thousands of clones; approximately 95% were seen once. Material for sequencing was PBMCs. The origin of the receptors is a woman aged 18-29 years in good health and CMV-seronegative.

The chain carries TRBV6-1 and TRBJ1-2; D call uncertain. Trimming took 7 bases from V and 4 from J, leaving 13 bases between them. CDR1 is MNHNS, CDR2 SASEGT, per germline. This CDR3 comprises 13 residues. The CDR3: CASIREEFYGYTF. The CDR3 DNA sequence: TGTGCCAGCATAAGGGAGGAGTTCTATGGCTACACCTTC.

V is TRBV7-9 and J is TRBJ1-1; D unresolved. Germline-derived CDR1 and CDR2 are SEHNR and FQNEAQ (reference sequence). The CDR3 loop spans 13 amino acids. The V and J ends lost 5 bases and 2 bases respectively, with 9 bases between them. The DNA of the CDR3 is TGTGCCAGCAGCGGCGCGGGTAACACTGAAGCTTTCTTT. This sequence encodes CASSGAGNTEAFF.

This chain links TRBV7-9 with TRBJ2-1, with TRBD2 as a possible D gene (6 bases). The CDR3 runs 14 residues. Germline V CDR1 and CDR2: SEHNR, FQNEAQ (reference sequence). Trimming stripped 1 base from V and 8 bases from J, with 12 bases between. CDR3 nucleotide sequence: TGTGCCAGCAGCTTAGGGGCGGGATCCCATGAGCAGTTCTTC. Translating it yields CASSLGAGSHEQFF.

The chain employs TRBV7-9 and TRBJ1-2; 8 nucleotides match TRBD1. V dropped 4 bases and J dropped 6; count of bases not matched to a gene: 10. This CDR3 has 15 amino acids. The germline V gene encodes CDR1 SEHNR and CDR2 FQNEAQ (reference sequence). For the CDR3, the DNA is TGTGCCAGCAGCTCAACCGGGACAGGAAGGAATGGCTACACCTTC. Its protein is CASSSTGTGRNGYTF.

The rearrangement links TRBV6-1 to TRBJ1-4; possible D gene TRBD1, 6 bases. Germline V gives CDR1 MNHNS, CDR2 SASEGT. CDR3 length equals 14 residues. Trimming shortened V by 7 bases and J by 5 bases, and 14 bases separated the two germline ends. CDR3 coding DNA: TGTGCCAGCACACAACAGGGCCTAAATGAAAAACTGTTTTTT. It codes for CASTQQGLNEKLFF.